These 8 T cell receptor beta chains originate from one sample sequenced in a study of CD8 T cells in ankylosing spondylitis. The study's findings and limits: A TCR beta motif made of fewer than ten highly homologous variants seemed typical of ankylosing spondylitis blood.

TCRdb re-called the 5' RACE reads with MiXCR, one entry per CDR3 protein. Seen here are under 950,000 distinct CDR3 sequences, roughly 19% observed once, and the top ten hold roughly a fifth. These receptors have no known antigen. Sample: blood, either unsorted or a sorted T cell fraction (not recorded which). These receptors all come from a male donor with ankylosing spondylitis.

The chain is built from TRBV5-6 and TRBJ2-1, with 8 nucleotides matching TRBD2. Losses at the gene ends were 0 bases for V and 4 bases for J; bases not matched to a gene: 9. CDR3 length equals 17 residues. Germline loops: CDR1 SGHDT, CDR2 YYEEEE. The CDR3 reads CASSLVAWRGEYNEQFF. DNA of the CDR3: TGTGCCAGCAGCTTGGTGGCGTGGCGGGGGGAATACAATGAGCAGTTCTTC.

The chain uses TRBV11-2 and TRBJ2-3; the D gene is possibly TRBD2 (6 bases). Trimming shortened V by 5 bases and J by 0 bases, and 9 bases separated the two germline ends. Germline V lookup: CDR1 SGHAT, CDR2 FQNNGV. The CDR3 sequence is 14 residues long. DNA of the CDR3: TGTGCCAGCAGCACCGGGGGTAGCACAGATACGCAGTATTTT. Protein: CASSTGGSTDTQYF.

V and J are TRBV5-6 and TRBJ2-5, with TRBD2 matching over 11 bases. Losses at the gene ends were 4 bases for V and 5 bases for J; bases not matched to a gene: 13. CDR1 and CDR2 (germline): SGHDT, YYEEEE. The CDR3 is made up of 17 amino acids. The CDR3 DNA reads TGTGCCAGCAGCGCCCCCCTCCGTAGCGGGGGGGCGGAGACCCAGTACTTC. Translating gives CASSAPLRSGGAETQYF.

J is TRBJ2-1 and V is TRBV2, with D possibly being TRBD1 (6 bases). CDR3 size: 16 residues. Trimming took 6 bases from V and 2 from J, leaving 17 bases between them. Germline lookup yields CDR1 SNHLY and CDR2 FYNNEI. In DNA, the CDR3 is TGTGCCAGCAGGGGGTTAATACAGGGCGCCTACAATGAGCAGTTCTTC. It specifies CASRGLIQGAYNEQFF.

This clonotype has a count of ten or more. The CDR3 nucleotides are TGTGCCAGCAGCCCCAACCAGAACACTGAAGCTTTCTTT. Protein product: CASSPNQNTEAFF. The V and J genes are TRBV16 and TRBJ1-1; D is unresolved. The CDR3 has 13 residues. Germline values: CDR1 KGHSY, CDR2 FQNENV. The ends were cut back, 4 bases at V and 1 base at J, with 7 bases in the middle.

This chain links TRBV2 with TRBJ1-2; no definite D call. The CDR3 is 12 amino acids. Germline CDR1 is SNHLY and CDR2 is FYNNEI. V gave up 7 bases and J gave up 12 bases, with 18 bases separating them. For the CDR3, the DNA is TGTGCCAGCACCGAAAACGGACTCGGGCACACCTTC. Its translation: CASTENGLGHTF.

Only a few counts were recorded for this clonotype. The chain has TRBV28 and TRBJ2-7; TRBD1 aligns across 9 bases. This CDR3 is built from 15 residues. V shed 6 bases, J shed 2 bases, and the junction held 8 bases outside the gene matches. Germline V CDR1 and CDR2: MDHEN, SYDVKM. The DNA of the CDR3 is TGTGCCAGCAGAGTCCCGGGACAGGGTACCTACGAGCAGTACTTC. It yields the protein CASRVPGQGTYEQYF.

This chain uses TRBV18 with TRBJ2-7, with D perhaps TRBD1 (7 bases). Trimming took off 2 bases at V and 0 bases at J, with 17 bases between the two ends. The CDR3 has 17 residues. Per the germline V gene, CDR1 is KGHSH and CDR2 is LQKENI. The CDR3 region is CASSPRSGTAGSYEQYF. The CDR3 coding sequence is TGTGCCAGCTCACCAAGGTCGGGGACAGCGGGCTCCTACGAGCAGTACTTC. Based on the CDR3 plus reference TRBV18 and TRBJ2-7, the full variable domain is NAGVMQNPRHLVRRRGQEARLRCSPMKGHSHVYWYRQLPEEGLKFMVYLQKENIIDESGMPKERFSAEFPKEGPSILRIQQVVRGDSAAYFCASSPRSGTAGSYEQYFGPGTRLTVT.